This is a list of T cell receptor beta chains from one sample in a study of PD-1 blockade in classical Hodgkin lymphoma. Generated by immunoSEQ multiplex PCR, the TCRdb table keeps only in-frame clones and is missing some. The table records 20,000 to 30,000 clones, about 86% of them present only once. The sample in question was peripheral blood mononuclear cells (PBMCs), obtained before the second cycle of nivolumab. Receptor source: a human donor with classical Hodgkin lymphoma. The CDR3 runs from the conserved cysteine through the conserved F or W. Each record gives: CDR3 DNA, CDR3 protein, clone size, D gene, V gene, J gene. D genes are given only for firm matches. Expanded clones get a size class; other rows say once, few or many, or leave the size out.

CDR3 DNA: TGTGCCAGTAGTATGGTACCAGTTGGCGGGGAGCTGTTTTTT
CDR3 protein: CASSMVPVGGELFF
clone size: .
D gene: .
V gene: TRBV19
J gene: TRBJ2-2

CDR3 DNA: TGTGCCTGGAGTCCAGGGGGGGGTGAGACCCAGTACTTC
CDR3 protein: CAWSPGGGETQYF
clone size: .
D gene: .
V gene: TRBV30
J gene: TRBJ2-5

CDR3 DNA: TGTGCCACCTCCCTCTTAATAGAACAGCCCCAGCATTTT
CDR3 protein: CATSLLIEQPQHF
clone size: .
D gene: .
V gene: TRBV10-3
J gene: TRBJ1-5

CDR3 DNA: TGTGCCAGCAGCTTAGACAGGGGGCACGAGCAGTACTTC
CDR3 protein: CASSLDRGHEQYF
clone size: .
D gene: TRBD1
V gene: TRBV11-2
J gene: TRBJ2-7

CDR3 DNA: TGTGCCAGCAGCTTAGTTCTTGGCTACAATGAGCAGTTCTTC
CDR3 protein: CASSLVLGYNEQFF
clone size: .
D gene: .
V gene: TRBV7-6
J gene: TRBJ2-1

CDR3 DNA: TGTGCCAGCAGTGAATTATCTGACTACACCTTC
CDR3 protein: CASSELSDYTF
clone size: .
D gene: .
V gene: TRBV2
J gene: TRBJ1-2

CDR3 DNA: TGTGCCAGCAGTGCTTCGCCCCCCTGGGGTCAGCCCCAGCATTTT
CDR3 protein: CASSASPPWGQPQHF
clone size: once
D gene: .
V gene: TRBV6-1
J gene: TRBJ1-5

CDR3 DNA: TGTGCCATCAGCTTGGGGGGGACAGGGCAATACGAGCAGTACTTC
CDR3 protein: CAISLGGTGQYEQYF
clone size: .
D gene: TRBD1
V gene: TRBV10-3
J gene: TRBJ2-7

CDR3 DNA: TGCGCCAGCAGCCAAGGGACAGGGGTTTCACTCTACAATGAGCAGTTCTTC
CDR3 protein: CASSQGTGVSLYNEQFF
clone size: .
D gene: TRBD1
V gene: TRBV4-1
J gene: TRBJ2-1

CDR3 DNA: TGTGCCAGCAGCCATATAATAGCGGGGGCCTACGAGCAGTATTTC
CDR3 protein: CASSHIIAGAYEQYF
clone size: .
D gene: TRBD2
V gene: TRBV2
J gene: TRBJ2-7

CDR3 DNA: TGTGCCATCAGTGAGCAGGGCGGGACTGAAGCTTTCTTT
CDR3 protein: CAISEQGGTEAFF
clone size: .
D gene: .
V gene: TRBV10-3
J gene: TRBJ1-1

CDR3 DNA: TGTGCCTGGACCCTGGACAGGGGGGACGAGCAGTACTTC
CDR3 protein: CAWTLDRGDEQYF
clone size: few
D gene: TRBD1
V gene: TRBV30
J gene: TRBJ2-7

CDR3 DNA: TGTGCCAGCAGCCCCCAGCCCCGATACAATGAGCAGTTCTTC
CDR3 protein: CASSPQPRYNEQFF
clone size: once
D gene: .
V gene: TRBV7-9
J gene: TRBJ2-1

CDR3 DNA: TGTGCCAGCAGCTATGACAGGGGCCATACGCAGTATTTT
CDR3 protein: CASSYDRGHTQYF
clone size: .
D gene: TRBD1
V gene: TRBV5-6
J gene: TRBJ2-3

CDR3 DNA: TGTGCCAGCAGTTTATCGTTGCATACCGGGGAGCTGTTTTTT
CDR3 protein: CASSLSLHTGELFF
clone size: .
D gene: .
V gene: TRBV27
J gene: TRBJ2-2

CDR3 DNA: TGTGCCAGTAGTCCGGGAGGGGGGAACACTGAAGCTTTCTTT
CDR3 protein: CASSPGGGNTEAFF
clone size: .
D gene: .
V gene: TRBV19
J gene: TRBJ1-1

CDR3 DNA: TGTGCCAGCAGCGTCCAAGGTGGCGTATTAAGCACAGATACGCAGTATTTT
CDR3 protein: CASSVQGGVLSTDTQYF
clone size: few
D gene: .
V gene: TRBV9
J gene: TRBJ2-3

CDR3 DNA: TGTGCCAGCAGTTCGGGACAGGGAGTTGTGGGCACAGATACGCAGTATTTT
CDR3 protein: CASSSGQGVVGTDTQYF
clone size: .
D gene: TRBD1
V gene: TRBV27
J gene: TRBJ2-3

CDR3 DNA: TGTGCCAGTAGGGCCCGGGACAGCCCTTCCTACGAGCAGTACTTC
CDR3 protein: CASRARDSPSYEQYF
clone size: .
D gene: TRBD1
V gene: TRBV19
J gene: TRBJ2-7

CDR3 DNA: TGTGCCAGTAGTATGGAAGGGACAGGCTATGGCTACACCTTC
CDR3 protein: CASSMEGTGYGYTF
clone size: .
D gene: TRBD1
V gene: TRBV19
J gene: TRBJ1-2

CDR3 DNA: TGTGCCAGCAGTACGGTGGGAATAAGGAACACCGGGGAGCTGTTTTTT
CDR3 protein: CASSTVGIRNTGELFF
clone size: .
D gene: .
V gene: TRBV25-1
J gene: TRBJ2-2

CDR3 DNA: TGTGCCAGCAGCTACGAGGGACAGCTCTCTGGAAACACCATATATTTT
CDR3 protein: CASSYEGQLSGNTIYF
clone size: .
D gene: TRBD1
V gene: TRBV7-9
J gene: TRBJ1-3

CDR3 DNA: TGCGCCAGCAGCCCGTCCGTATTCGCAGGGTCCAATGGCTACACCTTC
CDR3 protein: CASSPSVFAGSNGYTF
clone size: .
D gene: .
V gene: TRBV4-1
J gene: TRBJ1-2

CDR3 DNA: TGCAGCGCCGAGGGGGGACAGGGGGACTCCCTCGGGGCCAACGTCCTGACTTTC
CDR3 protein: CSAEGGQGDSLGANVLTF
clone size: .
D gene: TRBD1
V gene: TRBV29-1
J gene: TRBJ2-6

CDR3 DNA: TGTGCCTGGAGTGCCCCAATAACAGGGGGCAATCAGCCCCAGCATTTT
CDR3 protein: CAWSAPITGGNQPQHF
clone size: large
D gene: TRBD1
V gene: TRBV30
J gene: TRBJ1-5

CDR3 DNA: TGCGCCAGCAGCACAGGGACTAGCGGGCTGTACGAGCAGTACTTC
CDR3 protein: CASSTGTSGLYEQYF
clone size: .
D gene: TRBD2
V gene: TRBV5-1
J gene: TRBJ2-7